The text below deals with one T cell receptor beta chain. The sample comes from a study of blood T cell repertoires in COVID-19. The assay was immunoSEQ multiplex PCR, and TCRdb's table has in-frame clones only and misses some. The data show about 250,000 clones, with approximately 83% seen just once and 3.4% held by the top ten. Germline-derived CDR1 and CDR2 are PRHDT and FYEKMQ (reference sequence). This CDR3 comprises 15 residues. V dropped 5 bases and J dropped 4; count of bases not matched to a gene: 7. The sequenced sample was PBMCs or T cells enriched from blood (not recorded which). The receptor was derived from a man in his fifties who had recovered from COVID-19. The rearrangement uses TRBV13 and TRBJ1-2, with 10 nucleotides matching TRBD1. CDR3 loop: CASSPSGTGAYGYTF. CDR3 coding DNA: TGTGCCAGCAGCCCCTCTGGGACAGGGGCCTATGGCTACACCTTC.